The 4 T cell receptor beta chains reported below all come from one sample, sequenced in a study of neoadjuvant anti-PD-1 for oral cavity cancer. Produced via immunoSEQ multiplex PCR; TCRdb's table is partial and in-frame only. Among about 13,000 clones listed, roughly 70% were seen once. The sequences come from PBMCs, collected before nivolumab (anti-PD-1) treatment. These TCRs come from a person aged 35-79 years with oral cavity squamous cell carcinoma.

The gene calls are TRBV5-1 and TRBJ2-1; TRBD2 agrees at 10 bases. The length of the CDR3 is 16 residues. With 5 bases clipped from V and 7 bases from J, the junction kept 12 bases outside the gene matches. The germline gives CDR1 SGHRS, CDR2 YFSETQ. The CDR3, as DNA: TGCGCCAGCAGTTCAGGTAGCGGGAGGATTACGAATGAGCAGTTCTTC. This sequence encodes CASSSGSGRITNEQFF.

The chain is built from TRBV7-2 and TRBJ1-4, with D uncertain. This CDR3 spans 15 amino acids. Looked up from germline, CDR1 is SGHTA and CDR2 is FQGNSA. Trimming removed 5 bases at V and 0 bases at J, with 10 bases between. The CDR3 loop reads CASSPYIPTNEKLFF. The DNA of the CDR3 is TGTGCCAGCAGCCCATACATCCCAACTAATGAAAAACTGTTTTTT.

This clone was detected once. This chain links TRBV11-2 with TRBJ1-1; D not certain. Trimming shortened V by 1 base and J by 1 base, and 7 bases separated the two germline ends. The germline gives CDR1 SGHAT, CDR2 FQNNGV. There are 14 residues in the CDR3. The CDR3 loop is CASSLARTNTEAFF. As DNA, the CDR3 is TGTGCCAGCAGCTTAGCCAGGACGAACACTGAAGCTTTCTTT.

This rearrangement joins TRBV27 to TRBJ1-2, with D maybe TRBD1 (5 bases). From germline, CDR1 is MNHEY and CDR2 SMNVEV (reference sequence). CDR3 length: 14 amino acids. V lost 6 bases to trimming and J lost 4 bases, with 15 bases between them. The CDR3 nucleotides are TGTGCCAGCAGCAGAACGGCAGGGCTCTATGGCTACACCTTC. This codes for CASSRTAGLYGYTF.